The 12 T cell receptor beta chains below were found in one sample sequenced in a study of T cell responses to AZD1222 COVID-19 vaccine. TCRdb keeps only in-frame clones here, not all; method: immunoSEQ multiplex PCR. The data contain 150,000 or so clones, about 91% of them singletons. The sample was peripheral blood, taken on day 0 of AZD1222 vaccination. These receptors were obtained from an adult in good health.

The rearrangement uses TRBV18 and TRBJ1-2; D not certain. V was trimmed by 1 base and J by 6 bases, leaving 12 bases between them. Germline values: CDR1 KGHSH, CDR2 LQKENI. The CDR3 extends over 14 amino acids. As DNA, the CDR3 is TGTGCCAGCTCACCACAAGCAGTCAGAAATGGCTACACCTTC. Translating it yields CASSPQAVRNGYTF.

This rearrangement joins TRBV5-1 to TRBJ2-7; 8 positions match TRBD2. Per the germline V gene, CDR1 is SGHRS and CDR2 is YFSETQ. The CDR3 is 15 amino acids. V lost 0 bases and J lost 2; bases outside the gene matches: 4. The CDR3 region is CASSLGAGGPYEQYF. The CDR3 DNA follows: TGCGCCAGCAGCTTGGGGGCGGGAGGCCCCTACGAGCAGTACTTC.

The chain has TRBV3-1 (or the pseudogene TRBV3-2) and TRBJ1-2; D is unresolved. Germline loops: CDR1 LGHDT, CDR2 YNNKEL (reference sequence). CDR3 length: 13 amino acids. Trimming pared 0 bases from V and 7 bases from J, leaving 9 bases between. CDR3 in amino acids: CASSQEGWGGYTF. CDR3 nucleotides: TGTGCCAGCAGCCAAGAGGGATGGGGTGGCTACACCTTC.

This clone has only one observation. The V gene is TRBV27, the J gene TRBJ2-4, with 13 bases matching TRBD2. Germline trimming cut 5 bases from V and 8 bases from J; bases unmatched to any gene: 6. The CDR3 consists of 15 residues. CDR1 is MNHEY, CDR2 SMNVEV, per germline (reference sequence). CDR3 sequence reads: CASSPGLAGVHIQYF. CDR3 in DNA: TGTGCCAGCAGTCCCGGACTAGCGGGAGTGCACATTCAGTACTTC.

The V call is TRBV27, the J call TRBJ1-1, with D possibly matching TRBD1 (6 bases). The germline CDR1 and CDR2 sequences are MNHEY and SMNVEV (reference sequence). The CDR3 is 13 amino acids. V lost 5 bases, J lost 3 bases, and 10 bases lay in between. The CDR3 spells CASSPGTHTEAFF. The CDR3 DNA sequence: TGTGCCAGCAGTCCCGGGACACACACTGAAGCTTTCTTT.

J is TRBJ2-5 and V is TRBV7-3; a weak D match, TRBD1 (5 bases). There are 16 residues in the CDR3. Looked up from germline, CDR1 is SGHTA and CDR2 is FQGTGA. The V and J ends lost 2 bases and 5 bases respectively, with 18 bases between them. CDR3 in amino acids: CASSLGVGQGGETQYF. The CDR3 region has the DNA TGTGCCAGCAGCTTAGGCGTGGGCCAGGGTGGGGAGACCCAGTACTTC.

The chain combines TRBV7-2 with TRBJ2-1; 7 bases line up with TRBD2. Germline lookup yields CDR1 SGHTA and CDR2 FQGNSA. Trimming took 4 bases from V and 3 from J; bases not matched to a gene: 9. CDR3 size: 16 residues. CDR3 region: CASSYSSGTYYNEQFF. The DNA of the CDR3 is TGTGCCAGCAGCTATTCAAGCGGGACCTACTACAATGAGCAGTTCTTC.

The rearrangement uses TRBV27 and TRBJ1-5; D is undetermined. With 6 bases removed from V and 0 bases from J, the gap between germline ends came to 15 bases. Germline values: CDR1 MNHEY, CDR2 SMNVEV (reference sequence). The CDR3 totals 16 residues. CDR3: CASRFQEGASNQPQHF. The CDR3 DNA reads TGTGCCAGCAGATTCCAGGAGGGTGCTAGCAATCAGCCCCAGCATTTT.

As concerns this clone: The sample holds other DNA sequences that translate to the same CDR3. V is TRBV6-5 and J is TRBJ1-2; D uncertain. This CDR3 is built from 13 residues. CDR1 and CDR2 (germline): MNHEY, SVGAGI. Trimming left V 0 bases short and J 6 bases short, with 8 bases between. CDR3 sequence (DNA): TGTGCCAGCAGTTACTCGAAAGGAGATGGCTACACCTTC. This codes for CASSYSKGDGYTF.

This clone was found once. The chain employs TRBV7-2 and TRBJ1-2; TRBD1 matches at 8 bases. The length of the CDR3 is 13 residues. V was clipped by 6 bases and J by 6 bases; unmatched bases: 6. CDR1 SGHTA and CDR2 FQGNSA come from the germline V gene. As DNA, the CDR3 is TGTGCCAGCAGGCGACAGGGGATTCATGGCTACACCTTC. Translating it yields CASRRQGIHGYTF.

The J gene is TRBJ2-5, the V gene TRBV28; D is unresolved. This CDR3 has 14 amino acids. In germline, CDR1 is MDHEN, CDR2 SYDVKM. The ends were cut back, 3 bases at V and 4 bases at J, with 12 bases in the middle. CDR3 amino acids: CASSFAGIPETQYF. The CDR3 bases are TGTGCCAGCAGTTTTGCAGGAATCCCAGAGACCCAGTACTTC.

As to this clone: Other DNA sequences from this sample encode an identical CDR3 as well. V gene TRBV28 combines with J gene TRBJ2-7; D is undetermined. The germline V gene encodes CDR1 MDHEN and CDR2 SYDVKM. Trimming took off 6 bases at V and 3 bases at J, with 6 bases between the two ends. This CDR3 is 11 amino acids long. This CDR3 reads CASSLHYEQYF. The DNA for the CDR3 is TGTGCCAGCAGCCTGCACTACGAGCAGTACTTC.